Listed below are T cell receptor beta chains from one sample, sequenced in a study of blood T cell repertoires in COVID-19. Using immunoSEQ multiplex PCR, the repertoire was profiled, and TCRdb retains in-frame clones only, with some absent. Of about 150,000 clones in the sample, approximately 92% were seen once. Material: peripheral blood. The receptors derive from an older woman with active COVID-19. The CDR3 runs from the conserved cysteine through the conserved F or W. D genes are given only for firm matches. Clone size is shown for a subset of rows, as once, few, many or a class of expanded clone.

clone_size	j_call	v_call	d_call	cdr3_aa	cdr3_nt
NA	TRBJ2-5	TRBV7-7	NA	CASSAGPFPGETQYF	TGTGCTAGCAGCGCTGGACCGTTTCCGGGGGAGACCCAGTACTTC
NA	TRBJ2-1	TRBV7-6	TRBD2	CASSKSTSGRTRNNEQFF	TGTGCCAGCAGCAAATCGACTAGCGGGAGAACTAGGAACAATGAGCAGTTCTTC
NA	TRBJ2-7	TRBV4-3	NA	CASSQDYRSLAVPYEQYF	TGCGCCAGCAGCCAAGACTACCGGAGTTTAGCGGTCCCCTACGAGCAGTACTTC
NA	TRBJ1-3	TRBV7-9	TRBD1	CASSSSQEGASGNTIYF	TGTGCCAGCAGCTCCTCACAGGAGGGGGCCTCTGGAAACACCATATATTTT
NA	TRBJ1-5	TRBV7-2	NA	CASSSARGSSNQPQHF	TGTGCCAGCAGTTCCGCCAGGGGATCTAGCAATCAGCCCCAGCATTTT
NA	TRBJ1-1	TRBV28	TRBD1	CASRPGQGNTEAFF	TGTGCCAGCAGGCCGGGACAGGGGAACACTGAAGCTTTCTTT
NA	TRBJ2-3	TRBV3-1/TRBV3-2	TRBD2	CASRSSGSRTDTQYF	TGTGCCAGCAGGTCTAGCGGGAGTCGCACAGATACGCAGTATTTT
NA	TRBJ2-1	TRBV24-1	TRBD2	CATGDRGSPTYNEQFF	TGTGCCACAGGAGACCGCGGGAGTCCTACCTACAATGAGCAGTTCTTC
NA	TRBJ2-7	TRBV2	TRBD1	CASRRQGRRSGEQYF	TGTGCCAGCAGGCGACAGGGGAGAAGGTCGGGGGAGCAGTACTTC
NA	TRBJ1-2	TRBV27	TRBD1	CASRQGWENYGYTF	TGTGCCAGCAGACAGGGGTGGGAAAACTATGGCTACACCTTC
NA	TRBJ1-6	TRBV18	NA	CASSPRPQEINSPLHF	TGTGCCAGCTCACCACGTCCACAGGAGATTAATTCACCCCTCCACTTT
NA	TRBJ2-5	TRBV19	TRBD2	CASSRSGSRETQYF	TGTGCCAGTAGTAGGAGCGGGAGTAGGGAGACCCAGTACTTC
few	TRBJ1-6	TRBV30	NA	CAWSATVSPLHF	TGTGCCTGGAGTGCTACAGTCTCACCCCTCCACTTT
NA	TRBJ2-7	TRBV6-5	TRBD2	CASRTSGYEQYF	TGTGCCAGCAGGACTAGCGGCTACGAGCAGTACTTC
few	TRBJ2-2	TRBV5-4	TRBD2	CASSLGSGRNTGELFF	TGTGCCAGCAGCTTGGGTAGCGGGAGGAACACCGGGGAGCTGTTTTTT
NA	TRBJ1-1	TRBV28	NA	CASSFRPTVLTEAFF	TGTGCCAGCAGTTTTCGGCCGACAGTGTTGACTGAAGCTTTCTTT
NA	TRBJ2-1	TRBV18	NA	CASSRSSGQSSYNEQFF	TGTGCCAGCTCACGAAGTAGCGGCCAAAGCTCCTACAATGAGCAGTTCTTC
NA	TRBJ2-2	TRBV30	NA	CAGTFTGELFF	TGTGCCGGGACTTTCACCGGGGAGCTGTTTTTT
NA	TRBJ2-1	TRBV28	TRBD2	CASSKRTSGRGNEQFF	TGTGCCAGCAGTAAACGGACTAGCGGGAGGGGCAATGAGCAGTTCTTC
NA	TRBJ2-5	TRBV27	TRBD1	CASSLSGQGKGETQYF	TGTGCCAGCAGTTTATCGGGACAGGGGAAGGGAGAGACCCAGTACTTC
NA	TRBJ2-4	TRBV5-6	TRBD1	CASSRDSLMAKNIQYF	TGTGCCAGCAGTCGGGACAGCCTGATGGCCAAAAACATTCAGTACTTC
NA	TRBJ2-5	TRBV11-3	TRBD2	CASSSSPSGKGTQYF	TGTGCCAGCAGCTCATCCCCTAGCGGGAAAGGGACCCAGTACTTC
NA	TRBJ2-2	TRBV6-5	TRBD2	CASSFTSGSVTGELFF	TGTGCCAGCAGTTTCACTAGCGGGAGCGTCACCGGGGAGCTGTTTTTT
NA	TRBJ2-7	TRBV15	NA	CATSRVIGTPSSQYF	TGTGCCACCAGCAGAGTTATCGGGACACCTTCGTCGCAGTACTTC
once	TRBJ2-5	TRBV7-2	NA	CASSPSGVQETQYF	TGTGCCAGCAGCCCCTCGGGGGTTCAAGAGACCCAGTACTTC
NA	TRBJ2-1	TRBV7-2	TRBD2	CASSPLSGAVNEQFF	TGTGCCAGCAGCCCCCTGAGCGGGGCTGTCAATGAGCAGTTCTTC